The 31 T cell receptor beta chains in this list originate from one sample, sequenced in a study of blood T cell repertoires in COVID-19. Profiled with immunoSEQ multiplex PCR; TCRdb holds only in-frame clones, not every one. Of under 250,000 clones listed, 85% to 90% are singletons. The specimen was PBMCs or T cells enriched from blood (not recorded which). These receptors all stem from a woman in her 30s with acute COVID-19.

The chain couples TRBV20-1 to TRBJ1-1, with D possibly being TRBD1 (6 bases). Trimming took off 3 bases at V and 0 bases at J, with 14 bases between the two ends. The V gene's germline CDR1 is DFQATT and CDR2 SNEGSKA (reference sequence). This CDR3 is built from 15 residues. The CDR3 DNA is TGCAGTGCTAGTCCTCCGGGACACCTGAACACTGAAGCTTTCTTT. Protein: CSASPPGHLNTEAFF.

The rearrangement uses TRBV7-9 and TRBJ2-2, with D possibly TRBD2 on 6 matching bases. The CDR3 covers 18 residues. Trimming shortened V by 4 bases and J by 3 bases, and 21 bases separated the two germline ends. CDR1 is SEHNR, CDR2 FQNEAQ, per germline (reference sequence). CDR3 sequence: CASSSSRWRGDHTGELFF. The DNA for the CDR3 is TGTGCCAGCAGCTCATCTCGGTGGAGGGGAGATCACACCGGGGAGCTGTTTTTT.

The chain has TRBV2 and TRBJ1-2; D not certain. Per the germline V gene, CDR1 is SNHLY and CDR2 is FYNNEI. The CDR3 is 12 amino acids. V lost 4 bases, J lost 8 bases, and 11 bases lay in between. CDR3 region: CASSVRVEGYTF. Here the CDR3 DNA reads TGTGCCAGCAGTGTGCGGGTAGAGGGCTACACCTTC.

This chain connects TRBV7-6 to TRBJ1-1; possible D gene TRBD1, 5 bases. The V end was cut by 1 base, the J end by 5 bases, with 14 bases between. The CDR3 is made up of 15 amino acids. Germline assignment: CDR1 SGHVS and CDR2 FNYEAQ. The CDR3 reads CASSLGTGTRTEAFF. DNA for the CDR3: TGTGCCAGCAGCTTAGGAACAGGAACGAGGACTGAAGCTTTCTTT.

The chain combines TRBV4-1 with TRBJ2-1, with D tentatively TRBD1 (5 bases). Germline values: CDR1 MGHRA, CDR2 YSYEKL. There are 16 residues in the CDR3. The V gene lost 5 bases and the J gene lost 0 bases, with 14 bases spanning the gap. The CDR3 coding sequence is TGCGCCAGCAGCTGGAGTGGGGCCGTCTCCTACAATGAGCAGTTCTTC. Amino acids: CASSWSGAVSYNEQFF.

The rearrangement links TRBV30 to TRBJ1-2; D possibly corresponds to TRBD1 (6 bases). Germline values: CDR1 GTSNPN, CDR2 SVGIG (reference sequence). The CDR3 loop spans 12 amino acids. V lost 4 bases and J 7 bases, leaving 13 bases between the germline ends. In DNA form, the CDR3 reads TGTGCCTGGAACAGGGTTATCTCTGGCTACACCTTC. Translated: CAWNRVISGYTF.

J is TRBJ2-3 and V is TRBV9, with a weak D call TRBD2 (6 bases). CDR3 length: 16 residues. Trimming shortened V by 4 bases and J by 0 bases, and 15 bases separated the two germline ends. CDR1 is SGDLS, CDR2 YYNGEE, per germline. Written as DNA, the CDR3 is TGTGCCAGCAGCTTTCCCACGGGGACTAGCACAGATACGCAGTATTTT. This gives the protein CASSFPTGTSTDTQYF.

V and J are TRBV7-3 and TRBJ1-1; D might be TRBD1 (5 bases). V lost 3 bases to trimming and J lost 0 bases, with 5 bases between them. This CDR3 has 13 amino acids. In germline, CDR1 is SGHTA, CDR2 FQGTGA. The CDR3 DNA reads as TGTGCCAGCAGCTTGGACATGAACACTGAAGCTTTCTTT. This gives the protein CASSLDMNTEAFF.

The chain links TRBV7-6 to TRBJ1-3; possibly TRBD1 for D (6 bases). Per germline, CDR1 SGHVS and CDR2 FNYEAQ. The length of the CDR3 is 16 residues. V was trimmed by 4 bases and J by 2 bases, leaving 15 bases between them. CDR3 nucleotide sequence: TGTGCCAGCAGCTACCAGACAGGCATGACTGGAAACACCATATATTTT. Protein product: CASSYQTGMTGNTIYF.

CDR3 sequence (DNA): TGTGCCAGCAGATCTGACACCGGGGAGCTGTTTTTT. Amino acid sequence: CASRSDTGELFF. The chain uses TRBV11-3 and TRBJ2-2, with D hard to call. The germline V gene has CDR1 SGHNT and CDR2 YENEEA. V was trimmed by 6 bases and J by 3 bases, leaving 5 bases between them. The CDR3 contains 12 residues.

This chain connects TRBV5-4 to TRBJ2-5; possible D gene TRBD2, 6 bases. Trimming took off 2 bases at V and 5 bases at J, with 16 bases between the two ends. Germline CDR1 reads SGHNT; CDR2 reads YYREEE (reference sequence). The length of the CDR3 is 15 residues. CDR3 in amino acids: CASSFPTSLSETQYF. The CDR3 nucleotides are TGTGCCAGCAGCTTCCCCACTAGCTTGAGCGAGACCCAGTACTTC.

DNA of the CDR3: TGTGCCAGCAGCTTAGGGTCAAGAGCCTACGAGCAGTACTTC. It encodes CASSLGSRAYEQYF. The chain joins TRBV7-2 to TRBJ2-7; unclear D gene. The CDR3 covers 14 residues. Per the germline V gene, CDR1 is SGHTA and CDR2 is FQGNSA. Trimming stripped 1 base from V and 2 bases from J, with 9 bases between. The variable domain in full, with the rest retrieved from reference TRBV7-2 and TRBJ2-7, is GAGVSQSPSNKVTEKGKDVELRCDPISGHTALYWYRQSLGQGLEFLIYFQGNSAPDKSGLPSDRFSAERTGGSVSTLTIQRTQQEDSAVYLCASSLGSRAYEQYFGPGTRLTVT.

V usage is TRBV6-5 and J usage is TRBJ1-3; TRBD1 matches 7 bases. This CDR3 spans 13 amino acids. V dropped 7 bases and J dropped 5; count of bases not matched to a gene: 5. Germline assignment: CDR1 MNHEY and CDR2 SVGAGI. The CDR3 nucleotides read TGTGCCAGCACGACAGGGCGTAGAAACACCATATATTTT. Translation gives CASTTGRRNTIYF.

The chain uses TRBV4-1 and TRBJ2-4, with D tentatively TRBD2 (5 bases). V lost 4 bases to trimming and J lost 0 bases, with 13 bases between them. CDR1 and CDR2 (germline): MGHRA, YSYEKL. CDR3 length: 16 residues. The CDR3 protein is CASSPVDLLAKNIQYF. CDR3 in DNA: TGCGCCAGCAGCCCAGTGGACTTACTAGCCAAAAACATTCAGTACTTC.

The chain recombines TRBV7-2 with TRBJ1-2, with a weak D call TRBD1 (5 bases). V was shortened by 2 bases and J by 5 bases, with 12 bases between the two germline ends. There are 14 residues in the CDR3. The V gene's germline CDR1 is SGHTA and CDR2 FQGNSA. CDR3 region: CASSLRRGEYGYTF. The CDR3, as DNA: TGTGCCAGCAGCTTAAGGAGGGGTGAGTATGGCTACACCTTC.

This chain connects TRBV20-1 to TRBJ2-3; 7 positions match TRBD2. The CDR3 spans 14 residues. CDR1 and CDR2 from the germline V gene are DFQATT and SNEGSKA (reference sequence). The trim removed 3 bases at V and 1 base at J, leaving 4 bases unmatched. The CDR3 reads CSASSAGGTDTQYF. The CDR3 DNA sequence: TGCAGTGCTAGTAGTGCGGGGGGCACAGATACGCAGTATTTT.

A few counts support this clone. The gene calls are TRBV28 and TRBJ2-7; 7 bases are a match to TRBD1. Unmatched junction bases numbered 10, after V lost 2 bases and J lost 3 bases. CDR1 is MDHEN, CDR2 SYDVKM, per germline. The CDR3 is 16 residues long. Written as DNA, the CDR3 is TGTGCCAGCAGTTTAACGCGACAGGGACCACTCTACGAGCAGTACTTC. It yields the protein CASSLTRQGPLYEQYF.

CDR3 DNA: TGTGCCAGCAGCGCATGGCGGTTGGGACTAGCGACCTACGAGCAGTACTTC. Protein: CASSAWRLGLATYEQYF. This rearrangement joins TRBV11-2 to TRBJ2-7, with 10 bases matching TRBD2. The CDR3 spans 17 residues. Trimming at V came to 5 bases and at J to 2 bases, leaving 12 bases not matched to a gene. The germline gives CDR1 SGHAT, CDR2 FQNNGV.

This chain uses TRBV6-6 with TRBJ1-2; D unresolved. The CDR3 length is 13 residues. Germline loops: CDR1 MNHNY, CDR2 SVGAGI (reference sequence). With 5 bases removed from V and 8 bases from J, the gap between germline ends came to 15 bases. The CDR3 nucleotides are TGTGCCAGCAGTCACGACATCGGGATCGGCTACACCTTC. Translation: CASSHDIGIGYTF.

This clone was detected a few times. CDR3 nucleotides: TGTGCCAGTAGTACTTCAGGGGGCTTCACTGAAGCTTTCTTT. Translating it yields CASSTSGGFTEAFF. V usage is TRBV19 and J usage is TRBJ1-1; 8 bases match TRBD1. Germline V gene data show CDR1 as LNHDA and CDR2 as SQIVND (reference sequence). CDR3 size: 14 residues. The J segment lost 4 bases and the V segment lost 4 bases, leaving 5 bases of the junction unmatched.

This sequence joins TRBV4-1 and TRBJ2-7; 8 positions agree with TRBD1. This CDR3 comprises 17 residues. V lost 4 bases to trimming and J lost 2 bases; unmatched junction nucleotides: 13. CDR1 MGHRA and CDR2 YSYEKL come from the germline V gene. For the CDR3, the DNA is TGCGCCAGCAGCCGGGGGCAGGGGGCAGGCCCCACCTACGAGCAGTACTTC. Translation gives CASSRGQGAGPTYEQYF.

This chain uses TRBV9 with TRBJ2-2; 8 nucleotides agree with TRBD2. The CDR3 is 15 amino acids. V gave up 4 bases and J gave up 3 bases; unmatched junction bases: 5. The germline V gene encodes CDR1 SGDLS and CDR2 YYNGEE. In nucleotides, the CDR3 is TGTGCCAGCAGCCCGACCGGGGGGGACACCGGGGAGCTGTTTTTT. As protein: CASSPTGGDTGELFF.

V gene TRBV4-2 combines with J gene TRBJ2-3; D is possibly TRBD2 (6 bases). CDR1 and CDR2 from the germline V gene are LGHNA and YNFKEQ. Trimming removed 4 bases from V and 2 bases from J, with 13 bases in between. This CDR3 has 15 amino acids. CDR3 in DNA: TGTGCCAGCAGCCCCCGGGACTCTTCCACAGATACGCAGTATTTT. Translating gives CASSPRDSSTDTQYF.

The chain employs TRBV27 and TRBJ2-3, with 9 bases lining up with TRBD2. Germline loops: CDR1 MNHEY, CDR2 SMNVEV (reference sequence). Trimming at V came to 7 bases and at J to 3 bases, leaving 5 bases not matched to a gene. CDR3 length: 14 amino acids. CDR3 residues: CASKPGLATDTQYF. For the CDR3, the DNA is TGTGCCAGCAAGCCGGGACTAGCAACAGATACGCAGTATTTT.

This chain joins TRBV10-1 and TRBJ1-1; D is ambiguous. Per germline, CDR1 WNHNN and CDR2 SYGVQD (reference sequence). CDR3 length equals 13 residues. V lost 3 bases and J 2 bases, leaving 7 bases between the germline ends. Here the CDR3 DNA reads TGCGCCAGCAGTGATGGCATCAACACTGAAGCTTTCTTT. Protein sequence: CASSDGINTEAFF.

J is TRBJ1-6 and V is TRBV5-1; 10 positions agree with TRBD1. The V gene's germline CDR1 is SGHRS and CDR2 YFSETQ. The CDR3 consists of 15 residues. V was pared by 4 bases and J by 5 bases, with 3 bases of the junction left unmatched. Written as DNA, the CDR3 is TGCGCCAGCAGCCGCGGGACAGGGGATAATTCACCCCTCCACTTT. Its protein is CASSRGTGDNSPLHF.

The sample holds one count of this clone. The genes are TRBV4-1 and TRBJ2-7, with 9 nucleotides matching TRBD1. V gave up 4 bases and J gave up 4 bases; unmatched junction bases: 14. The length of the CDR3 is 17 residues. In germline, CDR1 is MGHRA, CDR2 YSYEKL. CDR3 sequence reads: CASSPRLLKDRGYEQYF. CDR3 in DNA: TGCGCCAGCAGCCCGCGTTTACTCAAGGACAGGGGTTACGAGCAGTACTTC.

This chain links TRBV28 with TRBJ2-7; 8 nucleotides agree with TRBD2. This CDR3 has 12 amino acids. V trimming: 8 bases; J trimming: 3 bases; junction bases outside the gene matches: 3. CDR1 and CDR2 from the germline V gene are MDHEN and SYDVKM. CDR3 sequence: CASVGGVYEQYF. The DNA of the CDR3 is TGTGCCAGCGTCGGGGGGGTCTACGAGCAGTACTTC.

CDR3 loop: CASRYLEGQAAYGYTF. The CDR3 DNA follows: TGTGCCAGTCGTTACCTGGAGGGACAGGCGGCCTATGGCTACACCTTC. The chain uses TRBV6-2 or TRBV6-3 and TRBJ1-2; 8 nucleotides line up with TRBD1. V gave up 9 bases and J gave up 4 bases; unmatched junction bases: 16. The CDR3 contains 16 residues. Per germline, CDR1 MNHEY and CDR2 SVGEGT.

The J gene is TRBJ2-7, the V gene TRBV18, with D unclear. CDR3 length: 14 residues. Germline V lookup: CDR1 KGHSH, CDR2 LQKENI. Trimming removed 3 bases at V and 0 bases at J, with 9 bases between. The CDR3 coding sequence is TGTGCCAGCTCACCTGAGGCGGTCTCCTACGAGCAGTACTTC. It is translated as CASSPEAVSYEQYF.

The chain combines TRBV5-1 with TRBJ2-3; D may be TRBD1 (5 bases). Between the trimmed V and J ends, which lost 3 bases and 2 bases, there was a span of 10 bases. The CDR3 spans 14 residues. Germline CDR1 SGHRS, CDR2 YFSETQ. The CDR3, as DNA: TGCGCCAGCAGCTCATTCAGGGACACAGATACGCAGTATTTT. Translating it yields CASSSFRDTDTQYF.